The sequence of this T cell receptor beta chain was determined in a study of T cells in Graves' hyperthyroidism and ophthalmopathy. For the study at large: Sampling of peripheral blood happened at initial diagnosis, prior to any treatment.

This clonotype has a handful of counts. Amplification yielded TCR beta CDR3 regions, with RNA transcripts as the source. A first-round RT-PCR of the TCR CDR3 used the HTBI primer set. TCRdb reanalysed the multiplex PCR reads using MiXCR and keeps one entry per CDR3 protein. The profile covers around 800,000 distinct CDR3 sequences, with roughly 40% appearing a single time and approximately 8.7% taken by the ten largest. Together with thyroid ultrasound, orbital computed tomography, serum thyroxine and TRAb, clinical symptoms were used for diagnoses. V was pared by 0 bases and J by 9 bases, with 15 bases between. The CDR3 has 15 amino acids. CDR1 is DFQATT and CDR2 is SNEGSKA in the germline V gene (reference sequence).

The receptor's source is a man younger than 35 with Graves' hyperthyroidism. The gene calls are TRBV20-1 and TRBJ1-6, with D possibly being TRBD1 (5 bases). The sample consisted of blood. The CDR3: CSARDWSGRGSPLHF. The CDR3 coding sequence is TGCAGTGCTAGAGATTGGTCGGGAAGGGGTTCACCCCTCCACTTT.